Listed below are T cell receptor beta chains from one sample, sequenced in a study of cytomegalovirus exposure and HLA in healthy donors. The protocol was immunoSEQ multiplex PCR, while the TCRdb copy is restricted to in-frame clones and leaves out a portion. The table includes tens of thousands of clones, around 60% detected once. The material sequenced was PBMCs. The receptors come from a human donor in good health. The CDR3 runs from the conserved cysteine through the conserved F or W. A D gene is named only where the DNA matches it firmly. Part of the rows lack a size; the others show once, few, many or a class for expanded clones.

>TRBD1|TRBJ1-1|-|TRBV11-1
TGTGCCAGCAGCTACATGACAGGGTTTGGGGCTTTCTTT
CASSYMTGFGAFF
>TRBD1|TRBJ2-7|few|TRBV12-5
TGTGCTAGTGGTTTGAATCAGGGGGCCTACGAGCAGTACTTC
CASGLNQGAYEQYF
>-|TRBJ2-5|-|TRBV5-5
TGTGCCAGCAGCTTTACTCAAGAGACCCAGTACTTC
CASSFTQETQYF
>-|TRBJ2-7|-|TRBV30
TGTGCCTGGAGGGGGACTTCCCCCTACGAGCAGTACTTC
CAWRGTSPYEQYF
>-|TRBJ2-1|-|TRBV9
TGTGCCAGCAGCGGCCGAGACGGGTACAATGAGCAGTTCTTC
CASSGRDGYNEQFF
>-|TRBJ1-2|-|TRBV10-3
TGTGCCATCAGTGAGAACCTACCGGGACTGATCTATGGCTACACCTTC
CAISENLPGLIYGYTF
>TRBD1|TRBJ1-4|few|TRBV25-1
TGTGCCAGCAGTGCTAAAGCGGGACAGGGTAATGAAAAACTGTTTTTT
CASSAKAGQGNEKLFF
>TRBD1|TRBJ1-1|-|TRBV9
TGTGCCAGCAGCCCCCGGGACAGGGGGCTCACTGAAGCTTTCTTT
CASSPRDRGLTEAFF
>-|TRBJ1-5|few|TRBV7-2
TGTGCCAGCAGAGCGACAGGTTTTAGCAATCAGCCCCAGCATTTT
CASRATGFSNQPQHF
>-|TRBJ2-7|-|TRBV19
TGTGCCAGTAGTACCGGGACAAGTACCTACGAGCAGTACTTC
CASSTGTSTYEQYF
>-|TRBJ1-1|once|TRBV5-1
TGCGCCAGCAGCTTGGGACAGCCAAACGGGGCTTTCTTT
CASSLGQPNGAFF
>-|TRBJ2-7|-|TRBV5-1
TGCGCCAGCAGCTTGGCCGCTGCCCGACCGGGCGAGCAGTACTTC
CASSLAAARPGEQYF
>-|TRBJ1-5|-|TRBV7-9
TGTGCCAGCACCGCCGTCGGAGGAGTAGGTCAGCCCCAGCATTTT
CASTAVGGVGQPQHF
>-|TRBJ1-5|-|TRBV29-1
TGCAGCGTTGAAATCGGGGGGATTGGCAATCAGCCCCAGCATTTT
CSVEIGGIGNQPQHF
>-|TRBJ1-1|few|TRBV5-4
TGTGCCAGCAGTCCCCAGGGGATTAACACTGAAGCTTTCTTT
CASSPQGINTEAFF
>TRBD1|TRBJ2-7|-|TRBV7-8
TGTGCCAGCAGTTCGACCGGGACAGGTTACTACGAGCAGTACTTC
CASSSTGTGYYEQYF
>-|TRBJ2-5|few|TRBV5-1
TGCGCCAGCAGACCGGACACCCAGTACCAAGAGACCCAGTACTTC
CASRPDTQYQETQYF
>TRBD1|TRBJ1-6|few|TRBV19
TGTGCCAGTAGTATAGGCCCTAAATATAGCGCTAGACAGGGGCGAGGGTATAATTCACCCCTCCACTTT
CASSIGPKYSARQGRGYNSPLHF
>-|TRBJ1-2|-|TRBV7-2
TGTGCCAGCAGCTTAGGGATGACAGGAAATGGCTACACCTTC
CASSLGMTGNGYTF
>-|TRBJ2-7|-|TRBV5-6
TGTGCCAGCAGCTTTTCCAGCGCCTACGAGCAGTACTTC
CASSFSSAYEQYF
>-|TRBJ2-1|-|TRBV11-3
TGTGCCAGCAGCTTCGGGACTCTCGCCGATGAGCAGTTCTTC
CASSFGTLADEQFF
>TRBD1|TRBJ1-1|-|TRBV5-4
TGTGCCAGCAGCACGGACAGGGCCACTGAAGCTTTCTTT
CASSTDRATEAFF
>-|TRBJ1-5|-|TRBV5-1
TGCGCCAGCAGGCCAGGGGAAAGCGGACAGCCCCAGCATTTT
CASRPGESGQPQHF
>-|TRBJ1-1|-|TRBV25-1
TGTGCCACCTTCAGCGGGACTGAAGCTTTCTTT
CATFSGTEAFF
>TRBD2|TRBJ2-7|-|TRBV7-6
TGTGCCAGCAGCTTAGAACGGGGGGGGAGCTCCTACGAGCAGTACTTC
CASSLERGGSSYEQYF
>-|TRBJ2-6|-|TRBV5-1
TGCGCCAGCAGCTTGCTACGGTCTGGGGCCAACGTCCTGACTTTC
CASSLLRSGANVLTF
>-|TRBJ2-1|-|TRBV19
TGTGCCAGTAGTATAGGACAGAGGTCGGAGCAGTTCTTC
CASSIGQRSEQFF
>TRBD1|TRBJ1-2|-|TRBV9
TGTGCCAGCAGCCCTACCGCCGGGACAGGGTCTGGCTACACCTTC
CASSPTAGTGSGYTF
>TRBD2|TRBJ2-7|-|TRBV10-3
TGTGCCATCAGTGAGCCGACTAGCGGAGGAAACGAGCAGTACTTC
CAISEPTSGGNEQYF
>TRBD2|TRBJ2-1|-|TRBV6-1
TGTGCCACGCTAGCGGGGGGATGGTCTGAGCAGTTCTTC
CATLAGGWSEQFF
>-|TRBJ2-5|-|TRBV5-1
TGCGCCAGCAGAGTTGGTAGTATGGAGACCCAGTACTTC
CASRVGSMETQYF
>-|TRBJ1-1|-|TRBV7-8
TGTGCCAGCAGCTTAGCCTGGGGGGACACTGAAGCTTTCTTT
CASSLAWGDTEAFF
>-|TRBJ2-7|few|TRBV7-9
TGTGCCAGCAGCTTAAGGACAGTGGCGGAGTTC
CASSLRTVAEF
>-|TRBJ1-5|-|TRBV7-8
TGTGCCAGCAGCTTAGTACAGGGAGCGTTTGGGCCCCAGCATTTT
CASSLVQGAFGPQHF
>-|TRBJ1-1|-|TRBV5-4
TGTGCCAGCAGCTCCCCGCGGAACACTGAAGCTTTCTTT
CASSSPRNTEAFF
>TRBD2|TRBJ2-5|-|TRBV4-3
TGCGCCAGCAGCCCCCGCGGGGGGCAAGAGACCCAGTACTTC
CASSPRGGQETQYF
>-|TRBJ1-2|-|TRBV7-3
TGTGCCAGCAGCTTAACGACAGCCGGCGGCTCCTATGGCTACACCTTC
CASSLTTAGGSYGYTF
>-|TRBJ1-3|once|TRBV6-5
TGTGCCAGCAGTTACGGAGGACAGGGAAACACCATATATTTT
CASSYGGQGNTIYF
>-|TRBJ1-1|-|TRBV7-6
TGTGCCAGCAGCTCAGAGGGGGTGAACACTGAAGCTTTCTTT
CASSSEGVNTEAFF
>-|TRBJ1-2|-|TRBV9
TGTGCCAGCAGCGTAAACCCCTCTCAGTCTAACTATGGCTACACCTTC
CASSVNPSQSNYGYTF
>TRBD2|TRBJ2-5|-|TRBV10-2
TGCGCCAGCAGTGACGGGCTCCGGACTAGCGTCTTAGAGACCCAGTACTTC
CASSDGLRTSVLETQYF
>-|TRBJ2-1|few|TRBV10-3
TGTGCCAGCAACCCCCTCCAGGGGGAGGTTGAGCAGTTCTTC
CASNPLQGEVEQFF
>-|TRBJ1-1|-|TRBV19
TGTGCCAGTAGTATTGGGGCAGGGATGAACACTGAAGCTTTCTTT
CASSIGAGMNTEAFF
>TRBD2|TRBJ2-7|-|TRBV4-1
TGCGCCAGCAGCCCTAAAATTGGGACTAGCCCCCCCTACGAGCAGTACTTC
CASSPKIGTSPPYEQYF
>-|TRBJ2-3|-|TRBV11-1
TGTGCCAGCAGCCTGAGCTATCTAAGCTCCGCAGATACGCAGTATTTT
CASSLSYLSSADTQYF
>-|TRBJ2-1|-|TRBV27
TGTGCCAGCAGTTTCGGAGGTGAGCAGTTCTTC
CASSFGGEQFF
>TRBD2|TRBJ2-2|-|TRBV7-9
TGTGCCAGCAGCTCTCTCCGGGGGGGCGACACCGGGGAGCTGTTTTTT
CASSSLRGGDTGELFF